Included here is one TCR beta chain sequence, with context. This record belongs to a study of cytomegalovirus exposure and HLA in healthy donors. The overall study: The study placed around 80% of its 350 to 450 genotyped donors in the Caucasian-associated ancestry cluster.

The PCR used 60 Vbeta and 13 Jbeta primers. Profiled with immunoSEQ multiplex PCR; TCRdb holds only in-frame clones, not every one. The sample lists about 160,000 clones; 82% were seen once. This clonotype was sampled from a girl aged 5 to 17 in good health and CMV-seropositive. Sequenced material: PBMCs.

This CDR3 reads CASSFFGRVGEKLFF. In nucleotides, the CDR3 is TGTGCCAGCAGTTTTTTCGGCAGGGTAGGCGAAAAACTGTTTTTT. The V call is TRBV27, the J call TRBJ1-4; a possible D gene is TRBD1 (5 bases). Germline V CDR1 and CDR2: MNHEY, SMNVEV (reference sequence). CDR3 length equals 15 residues. V lost 3 bases and J 8 bases, leaving 16 bases between the germline ends.